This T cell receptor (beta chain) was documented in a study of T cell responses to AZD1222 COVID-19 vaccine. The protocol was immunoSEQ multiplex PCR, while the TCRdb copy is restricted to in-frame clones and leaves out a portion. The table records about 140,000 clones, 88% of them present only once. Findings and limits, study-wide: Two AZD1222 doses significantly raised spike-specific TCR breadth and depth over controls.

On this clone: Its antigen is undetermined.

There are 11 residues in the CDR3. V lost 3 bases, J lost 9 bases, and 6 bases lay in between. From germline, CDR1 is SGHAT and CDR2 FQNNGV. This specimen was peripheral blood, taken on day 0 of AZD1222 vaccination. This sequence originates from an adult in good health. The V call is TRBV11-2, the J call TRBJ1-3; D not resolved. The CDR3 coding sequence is TGTGCCAGCAGCTTTAGGACCACCATATATTTT. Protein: CASSFRTTIYF.